Included here is one T cell receptor (beta chain) sequence, with context. This sample was taken from a study of cytomegalovirus exposure and HLA in healthy donors. CDR1 is SQVTM, CDR2 ANQGSEA, per germline. This CDR3 is built from 12 residues. V was clipped by 7 bases and J by 0 bases, with 6 bases between them. Repertoires were generated with immunoSEQ multiplex PCR, while TCRdb's copy carries only in-frame clones and drops some. The profile covers hundreds of thousands of clones, with roughly 91% appearing a single time and roughly 2% taken by the ten largest. V gene TRBV29-1 combines with J gene TRBJ1-4, with D possibly matching TRBD1 (5 bases). The source is a woman aged 18-29 years in good health and CMV-seropositive. The sample consisted of PBMCs. The CDR3 reads CSGGATNEKLFF. CDR3 coding DNA: TGCAGCGGGGGGGCAACTAATGAAAAACTGTTTTTT.